Sequencing of this T cell receptor beta chain was carried out in a study of brain T cells in children with intractable seizures. Repertoires were generated with immunoSEQ multiplex PCR, while TCRdb's copy carries only in-frame clones and drops some. The table has 300,000 to 400,000 clones, about 93% seen once; the top ten hold under 7%. General study results and limits: Viral specificity was inferred only from CDR3 similarity; HCMV serostatus was unknown. Absence of clones before surgery may stem from lower sequencing depth.

The sample's time point: blood from clinic visit 5 months post-surgery; TSC patient then seizure free. Patients received at least one anti-epileptic drug before surgery. This CDR3 is 13 amino acids long. Germline V gene sequence: CDR1 SGHDT, CDR2 YYEEEE. V was clipped by 0 bases and J by 5 bases, with 5 bases between them. Notes on this clone: The antigen is not known.

Sequenced here: peripheral blood, sampled roughly 5 months after surgery. The source of this sequence is a boy in the first two years of life with tuberous sclerosis and intractable seizures. V is TRBV5-6 and J is TRBJ2-2; D remains unclear. DNA for the CDR3: TGTGCCAGCAGCTTGGTCTTTACCGGGGAGCTGTTTTTT. Its translation is CASSLVFTGELFF.